These T cell receptor beta chains were read from a single sample in a study of T cells in Graves' hyperthyroidism and ophthalmopathy. TCRdb re-analysed the multiplex PCR reads in MiXCR, keeping a single row per CDR3 protein. The repertoire holds roughly 380,000 distinct CDR3 sequences, with 19% as singletons. Sequencing input: blood. These receptors were collected from a woman aged 18-35 years with Graves' hyperthyroidism. Both conserved end residues are trimmed from each CDR3. The order of the fields is J gene, V gene, clone size, CDR3 protein. Size tells how often a clone was seen (once, few, many) or the class of an expanded clone, and some rows leave it out.

j_call: TRBJ2-6; v_call: TRBV2; clone_size: many; cdr3_aa: ASRSHRGPRANVLT
j_call: TRBJ2-7; v_call: TRBV10-3; clone_size: many; cdr3_aa: AISEIGGSYEQY
j_call: TRBJ2-2; v_call: TRBV5-1; clone_size: many; cdr3_aa: ASKLAANTGELF
j_call: TRBJ2-2; v_call: TRBV29-1; clone_size: many; cdr3_aa: SVGLQGSGELF
j_call: TRBJ1-1; v_call: TRBV20-1; clone_size: many; cdr3_aa: SAGPPQNTEAF
j_call: TRBJ1-6; v_call: TRBV12-3/TRBV12-4; clone_size: -; cdr3_aa: ASSLPPGPHSPLH
j_call: TRBJ1-6; v_call: TRBV18; clone_size: few; cdr3_aa: ASSPWDSVNSPLH
j_call: TRBJ2-7; v_call: TRBV11-2; clone_size: many; cdr3_aa: ASSLDPAGSYEQY
j_call: TRBJ2-2; v_call: TRBV27; clone_size: many; cdr3_aa: ASRTPRNTGELF
j_call: TRBJ2-7; v_call: TRBV10-1; clone_size: many; cdr3_aa: ASNPTDFREQY
j_call: TRBJ2-4; v_call: TRBV20-1; clone_size: -; cdr3_aa: SATGTTENIQY
j_call: TRBJ2-4; v_call: TRBV20-1; clone_size: many; cdr3_aa: SARAPQKDIQY
j_call: TRBJ1-2; v_call: TRBV29-1; clone_size: many; cdr3_aa: SVESSYGYT
j_call: TRBJ1-2; v_call: TRBV12-3/TRBV12-4; clone_size: -; cdr3_aa: ASSFGQGRRSGYT
j_call: TRBJ2-7; v_call: TRBV27; clone_size: many; cdr3_aa: ASRTSYEQY
j_call: TRBJ2-2; v_call: TRBV2; clone_size: many; cdr3_aa: ASTQGAGELF
j_call: TRBJ1-1; v_call: TRBV30; clone_size: many; cdr3_aa: ARERSTEAF
j_call: TRBJ1-1; v_call: TRBV3-1; clone_size: many; cdr3_aa: ASSQDRGVRDTEAF
j_call: TRBJ1-1; v_call: TRBV25-1; clone_size: -; cdr3_aa: ASSESTGGNTEAF
j_call: TRBJ2-7; v_call: TRBV20-1; clone_size: many; cdr3_aa: SGGQGGYEQY
j_call: TRBJ2-7; v_call: TRBV12-3/TRBV12-4; clone_size: -; cdr3_aa: ASSPPDTLYEQY
j_call: TRBJ1-3; v_call: TRBV12-3/TRBV12-4; clone_size: many; cdr3_aa: ASSRDSGDTIY
j_call: TRBJ1-1; v_call: TRBV6-1; clone_size: many; cdr3_aa: ASSDVANTEAF
j_call: TRBJ1-1; v_call: TRBV14; clone_size: many; cdr3_aa: ASRRTLNTEAF
j_call: TRBJ1-5; v_call: TRBV6-5; clone_size: many; cdr3_aa: ASSYSGSGNQPQH
j_call: TRBJ2-7; v_call: TRBV6-1; clone_size: many; cdr3_aa: ASSDGRNEQY
j_call: TRBJ2-5; v_call: TRBV9; clone_size: many; cdr3_aa: ASSPPWRGGEETQY
j_call: TRBJ1-1; v_call: TRBV3-1; clone_size: few; cdr3_aa: ASSQEGAGRAF